This note documents a single TCR beta chain sequence. Antigen: not known. This entry belongs to a study of cytomegalovirus exposure and HLA in healthy donors. Study-level results: The classifier, whose performance was assessed in both the original and validation cohorts, reportedly diagnosed cytomegalovirus status with high specificity and sensitivity. The study labeled 164 TCR beta chains cytomegalovirus-associated. The tendency of first-cohort TCR clusters to co-occur in the 120 or so validation repertoires was the finding of a later analysis. TCR sequences were mostly rare, though some public TCRs occurred in many donors.

Assay used: immunoSEQ multiplex PCR; TCRdb lists only in-frame clones, some missing. The data contain hundreds of thousands of clones, 86% of them seen just once; the ten biggest clones take up roughly 0.8%. Trimming pared 4 bases from V and 5 bases from J, leaving 21 bases between. Per the germline V gene, CDR1 is LGHNA and CDR2 is YNFKEQ. The CDR3 length is 16 residues. The chain couples TRBV4-2 to TRBJ2-7; D is possibly TRBD2 (6 bases). The sample was PBMCs. This TCR was recovered from a woman under 30 in good health and CMV-seronegative. Written as DNA, the CDR3 is TGTGCCAGCAGCCTTTTTGAGGACTACTCCACTAACGAGCAGTACTTC. This codes for CASSLFEDYSTNEQYF.